This T cell receptor beta chain came from a study of metastatic and nonmetastatic thyroid tumors. Study details: Where malignant and benign thyroid patients were concerned, repertoires were compared across blood and tumor or nodule tissue.

The entire patient cohort was treatment-naive prior to thyroid surgery. The authors' processing: Building a distant-metastasis classifier for papillary thyroid cancer drew on CDR3 differences across clinicopathological groups. TCRdb re-analyzed the PCR reads using MiXCR. For this entry, the V and J calls and clone size follow TCRdb and not the study's own pipeline. The data show roughly 53,000 clones, 20% seen once. The sample holds many counts of this clone. The TCR comes from a female donor with papillary thyroid cancer or a benign thyroid nodule (not recorded which). Some clones in this sample may be carry-over from other donors' samples. Sequencing input: blood.

DNA for the CDR3: TGCGCCAGCAGCTTGCTTGCCAGCGGCTTCAATGAGCAGTTCTTC. As protein: CASSLLASGFNEQFF. The rearrangement links TRBV5-1 to TRBJ2-1; D might be TRBD2 (5 bases). The CDR3 runs 15 residues. V gave up 1 base and J gave up 6 bases, with 14 bases separating them. Germline CDR1 reads SGHRS; CDR2 reads YFSETQ.